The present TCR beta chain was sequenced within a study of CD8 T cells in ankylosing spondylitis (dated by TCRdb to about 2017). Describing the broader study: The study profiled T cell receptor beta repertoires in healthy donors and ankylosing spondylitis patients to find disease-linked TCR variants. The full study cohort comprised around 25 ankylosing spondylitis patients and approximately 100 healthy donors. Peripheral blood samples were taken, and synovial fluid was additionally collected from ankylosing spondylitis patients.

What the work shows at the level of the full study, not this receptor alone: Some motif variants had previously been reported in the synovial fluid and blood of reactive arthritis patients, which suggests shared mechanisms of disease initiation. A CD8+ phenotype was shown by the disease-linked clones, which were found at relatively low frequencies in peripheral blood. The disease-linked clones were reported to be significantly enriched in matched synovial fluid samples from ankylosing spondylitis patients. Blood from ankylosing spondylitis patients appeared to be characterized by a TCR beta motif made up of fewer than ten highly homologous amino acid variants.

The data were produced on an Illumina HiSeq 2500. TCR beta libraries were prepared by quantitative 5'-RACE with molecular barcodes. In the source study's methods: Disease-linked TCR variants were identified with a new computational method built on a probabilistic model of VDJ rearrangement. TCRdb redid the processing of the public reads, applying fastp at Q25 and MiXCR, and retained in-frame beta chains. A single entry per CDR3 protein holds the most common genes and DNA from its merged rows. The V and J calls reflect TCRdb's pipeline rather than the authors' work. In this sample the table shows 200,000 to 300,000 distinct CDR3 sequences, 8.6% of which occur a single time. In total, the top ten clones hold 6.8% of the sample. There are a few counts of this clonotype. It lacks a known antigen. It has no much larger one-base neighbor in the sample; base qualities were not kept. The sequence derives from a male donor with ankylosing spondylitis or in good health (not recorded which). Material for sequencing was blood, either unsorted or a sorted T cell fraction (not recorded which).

The nucleotide sequence is TGCGCCAGCAGCCTGACAGTCTCTGGGGCCAACGTCCTGACTTTC. It codes for CASSLTVSGANVLTF. The chain couples TRBV5-1 to TRBJ2-6; the D region possibly corresponds to TRBD1 (5 bases align). Counted from cysteine to phenylalanine, this CDR3 has 15 amino acids. Only the CDR3 portion is preserved as DNA: 45 bases, with reading frame beginning at the first base. CDR1 and CDR2 are drawn from the germline V gene: SGHRS, YFSETQ. Between the V and J ends, shortened by 4 bases and 0 bases respectively, the junction contains 8 bases.